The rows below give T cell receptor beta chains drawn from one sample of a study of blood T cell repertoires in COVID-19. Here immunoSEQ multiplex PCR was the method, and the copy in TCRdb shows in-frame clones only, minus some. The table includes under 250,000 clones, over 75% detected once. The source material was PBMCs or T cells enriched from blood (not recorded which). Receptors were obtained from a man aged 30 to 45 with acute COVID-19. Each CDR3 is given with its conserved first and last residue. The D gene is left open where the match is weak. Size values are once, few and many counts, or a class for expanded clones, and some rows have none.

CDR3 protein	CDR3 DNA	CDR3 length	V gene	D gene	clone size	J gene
CASSLERVGTEAFF	TGCGCCAGCAGCTTGGAGAGGGTTGGCACTGAAGCTTTCTTT	14	TRBV5-1	NA	NA	TRBJ1-1
CASSHALTGTSGNTIYF	TGTGCCAGCAGCCATGCCCTTACCGGGACATCAGGAAACACCATATATTTT	17	TRBV3-1/TRBV3-2	NA	NA	TRBJ1-3
CASGLELGGYYGYTF	TGTGCTAGTGGTTTGGAACTCGGGGGGTACTATGGCTACACCTTC	15	TRBV12-5	NA	NA	TRBJ1-2
CASSQDLLAGAKETQYF	TGTGCCAGCAGCCAAGATCTACTAGCGGGGGCCAAAGAGACCCAGTACTTC	17	TRBV3-1/TRBV3-2	TRBD2	NA	TRBJ2-5
CASSLSLRGNQPQHF	TGTGCCAGCAGTTTATCGCTACGGGGGAATCAGCCCCAGCATTTT	15	TRBV27	NA	once	TRBJ1-5
CASSSNGQEKLFF	TGTGCCAGCAGTTCTAATGGGCAGGAAAAACTGTTTTTT	13	TRBV12-3/TRBV12-4	NA	NA	TRBJ1-4
CAISRPGAPLHF	TGTGCCATATCTCGCCCGGGGGCACCCCTCCACTTT	12	TRBV10-3	NA	few	TRBJ1-6
CASSLVDGDNEQFF	TGTGCCAGCAGCTTGGTGGACGGGGACAATGAGCAGTTCTTC	14	TRBV5-6	NA	NA	TRBJ2-1
CASSLIAGGTDTQYF	TGCGCCAGCAGCTTGATAGCGGGGGGGACAGATACGCAGTATTTT	15	TRBV5-1	TRBD2	NA	TRBJ2-3
CASSTGTGAPFF	TGTGCCAGCAGCACCGGGACTGGGGCTCCGTTCTTC	12	TRBV7-3	NA	NA	TRBJ2-1
CASSFPSGGYNEQFF	TGCGCCAGCAGCTTCCCTAGCGGGGGTTACAATGAGCAGTTCTTC	15	TRBV5-1	TRBD2	NA	TRBJ2-1
CASTSEAGGYTF	TGTGCCAGCACCTCAGAGGCGGGTGGCTACACCTTC	12	TRBV7-9	NA	few	TRBJ1-2
CASSYFIDTEAFF	TGTGCCAGCAGTTATTTCATTGACACTGAAGCTTTCTTT	13	TRBV27	NA	NA	TRBJ1-1
CASSQGQGRSRGYTF	TGTGCCAGCAGCCAGGGACAGGGGAGGAGTAGAGGCTACACCTTC	15	TRBV14	TRBD1	NA	TRBJ1-2
CASSAGTANNSPLHF	TGTGCCAGCAGCGCCGGGACAGCAAATAATTCACCCCTCCACTTT	15	TRBV25-1	TRBD1	NA	TRBJ1-6
CSARSNYGYTF	TGCAGTGCTCGGTCGAACTATGGCTACACCTTC	11	TRBV20-1	NA	NA	TRBJ1-2
CASSKYGPGADYEQYF	TGTGCCAGCAGCAAATACGGTCCAGGGGCCGACTACGAGCAGTACTTC	16	TRBV21-1	NA	NA	TRBJ2-7
CSALQGTEAFF	TGCAGCGCTTTACAGGGAACTGAAGCTTTCTTT	11	TRBV29-1	NA	NA	TRBJ1-1
CASSSYGVADTQYF	TGTGCCAGCAGCTCCTACGGAGTCGCAGATACGCAGTATTTT	14	TRBV7-9	NA	NA	TRBJ2-3
CASSRGVQGYQPQHF	TGTGCCAGCAGTCGCGGCGTCCAGGGTTATCAGCCCCAGCATTTT	15	TRBV6-2/TRBV6-3	NA	NA	TRBJ1-5
CASGPPLATHNYGYTF	TGTGCTAGTGGCCCACCTCTTGCGACTCATAACTATGGCTACACCTTC	16	TRBV12-5	NA	NA	TRBJ1-2
CASSRQGQDPQPQHF	TGCGCCAGCAGTCGCCAAGGACAGGACCCTCAGCCCCAGCATTTT	15	TRBV23-1	TRBD1	NA	TRBJ1-5
CASSQGRTANSYNSPLHF	TGTGCCAGCAGCCAAGGGCGGACAGCGAACTCCTATAATTCACCCCTCCACTTT	18	TRBV14	NA	NA	TRBJ1-6
CATVPGQGRWNQPQHF	TGTGCCACCGTCCCGGGACAGGGTCGATGGAATCAGCCCCAGCATTTT	16	TRBV27	TRBD1	NA	TRBJ1-5
CASSVDRIQNAYEQYF	TGTGCCAGCAGTGTGGACAGAATACAGAATGCCTACGAGCAGTACTTC	16	TRBV25-1	NA	NA	TRBJ2-7
CASSFDTYNQPQHF	TGTGCCAGCAGCTTTGACACCTACAATCAGCCCCAGCATTTT	14	TRBV7-9	NA	NA	TRBJ1-5
CASSPTGGRGAFF	TGTGCCAGCAGCCCAACAGGGGGCCGCGGCGCTTTCTTT	13	TRBV12-3/TRBV12-4	TRBD1	NA	TRBJ1-1
CASRYQGSPLHF	TGTGCCAGCAGGTATCAGGGTTCACCCCTCCACTTT	12	TRBV27	NA	few	TRBJ1-6
CATVTGENTEAFF	TGTGCCACCGTGACAGGAGAGAACACTGAAGCTTTCTTT	13	TRBV10-3	NA	once	TRBJ1-1
CASSKPGQVVYGYTF	TGTGCCAGCAGCAAACCGGGACAGGTGGTCTATGGCTACACCTTC	15	TRBV9	TRBD1	NA	TRBJ1-2
CAWRGPGGGYTF	TGTGCCTGGAGGGGCCCAGGTGGTGGCTACACCTTC	12	TRBV27	NA	NA	TRBJ1-2
CASSGSGGDGYTF	TGTGCCAGCAGCGGGTCCGGGGGGGATGGCTACACCTTC	13	TRBV9	NA	NA	TRBJ1-2
CASSLGTGLAGENEQFF	TGTGCCAGCAGCTTAGGGACGGGACTAGCGGGGGAGAATGAGCAGTTCTTC	17	TRBV7-6	TRBD2	NA	TRBJ2-1
CASSQGRASNQPQHF	TGTGCCAGCAGCCAGGGGCGGGCTAGCAATCAGCCCCAGCATTTT	15	TRBV2	NA	few	TRBJ1-5
CASSGLGQTNTEAFF	TGTGCCAGCAGCGGCCTGGGACAGACTAACACTGAAGCTTTCTTT	15	TRBV9	TRBD1	NA	TRBJ1-1
CSVGGTANEKLFF	TGCAGCGTTGGAGGGACAGCAAATGAAAAACTGTTTTTT	13	TRBV29-1	TRBD1	NA	TRBJ1-4
CASSSTGAYEQYF	TGTGCCAGCAGTTCGACAGGGGCCTACGAGCAGTACTTC	13	TRBV27	TRBD1	NA	TRBJ2-7
CASSSRDRGVDEQFF	TGTGCCAGTAGCAGCCGGGACAGAGGGGTCGATGAGCAGTTCTTC	15	TRBV19	TRBD1	NA	TRBJ2-1
CASSLGGLEQYF	TGTGCCAGCAGTTTGGGAGGCCTCGAGCAATACTTC	12	TRBV12-3/TRBV12-4	NA	NA	TRBJ2-7
CASLRGGGETQYF	TGTGCCAGCTTGCGGGGCGGAGGGGAGACCCAGTACTTC	13	TRBV7-9	NA	NA	TRBJ2-5